This TCR beta chain was captured in a study of blood T cell repertoires in COVID-19. Participant ages covered about 18 to 89 years across 25 or so US areas. Allocation to cohorts depended on clinical history reported by the participants. Cohort 3 donors counted as recovered after two negative PCRs, clearance, or resolved symptoms. Germline V lookup: CDR1 SGHNT, CDR2 YYREEE (reference sequence). The CDR3 is 15 amino acids. V was clipped by 4 bases and J by 4 bases, with 17 bases between them. Here immunoSEQ multiplex PCR was the method, and the copy in TCRdb shows in-frame clones only, minus some. The data show 110,000 to 150,000 clones, with around 86% seen just once and about 4.4% held by the top ten.

The sequence was collected from a man between 45 and 60 years old who had recovered from COVID-19. Sequencing input: PBMCs or T cells enriched from blood (not recorded which). J is TRBJ1-2 and V is TRBV5-4; D is unresolved. This CDR3 is CASSTFDGGFYGYTF. CDR3 DNA: TGTGCCAGCAGCACGTTTGACGGCGGGTTCTATGGCTACACCTTC.